Below, 10 T cell receptor beta chains from the same sample are listed, as sequenced in a study of blood T cell repertoires in COVID-19. TCRdb keeps only in-frame clones here, not all; method: immunoSEQ multiplex PCR. Of 200,000 to 250,000 clones in the sample, more than 65% were seen once. The material sequenced was peripheral blood. The receptors come from a woman of 80 years or more with acute or convalescent COVID-19.

V is TRBV11-2 and J is TRBJ2-3; a weak D match, TRBD2 (5 bases). V was clipped by 5 bases and J by 5 bases, with 8 bases between them. Germline assignment: CDR1 SGHAT and CDR2 FQNNGV. The CDR3 totals 12 residues. The CDR3 here is CASSAAGDTQYF. The CDR3 DNA reads TGTGCCAGCAGCGCTGCGGGAGATACGCAGTATTTT.

This rearrangement joins TRBV6-4 to TRBJ1-3; D is unresolved. The germline V gene has CDR1 MRHNA and CDR2 SNTAGT. Trimming removed 2 bases from V and 3 bases from J, with 5 bases in between. This CDR3 region has 13 residues. CDR3 coding DNA: TGTGCCAGCAGTGACGTGTATGGAAACACCATATATTTT. It encodes CASSDVYGNTIYF.

The chain employs TRBV10-3 and TRBJ1-6; maybe TRBD1 (5 bases). Germline lookup yields CDR1 ENHRY and CDR2 SYGVKD. V lost 6 bases and J 7 bases, leaving 16 bases between the germline ends. The CDR3 is made up of 15 amino acids. CDR3 nucleotides: TGTGCCATCAGAACCCAACTGGGGGGGAATTCACCCCTCCACTTT. Amino acid sequence: CAIRTQLGGNSPLHF.

This chain links TRBV9 with TRBJ1-2, with 7 positions matching TRBD1. This CDR3 is built from 15 residues. With 4 bases clipped from V and 1 base from J, the junction kept 7 bases outside the gene matches. From germline, CDR1 is SGDLS and CDR2 YYNGEE. CDR3 coding DNA: TGTGCCAGCAGCCCCTGGGACAGCAATAACTATGGCTACACCTTC. This codes for CASSPWDSNNYGYTF.

As for this clone: At one of its ends the junction is not consistent with the germline gene, which may arise from a read error. V is TRBV13 and J is TRBJ2-3; 7 nucleotides match TRBD2. This CDR3 is built from 16 residues. Germline CDR1 is PRHDT and CDR2 is FYEKMQ (reference sequence). CDR3 nucleotides: TGTGCCAGCATCTTAGGGAGGGTCCCTGAGGGAGATACGCAGTATTTT. As protein: CASILGRVPEGDTQYF.

The chain combines TRBV5-8 with TRBJ1-6; 10 bases fit TRBD1. Germline CDR1 is SGHTS and CDR2 is YDEGEE. The V and J ends lost 2 bases and 1 base, in that order; junction bases with no gene match: 9. This CDR3 region has 19 residues. For the CDR3, the DNA is TGTGCCAGCAGCTTCACCGGGGACAGGGGTGCGTCCTATAATTCACCCCTCCACTTT. Protein product: CASSFTGDRGASYNSPLHF.

This clone was detected once. The chain links TRBV29-1 to TRBJ1-2; D is unresolved. The CDR3 runs to 13 residues. Germline V gives CDR1 SQVTM, CDR2 ANQGSEA. V lost 4 bases, J lost 1 base, and 10 bases lay in between. CDR3 in amino acids: CSVGRGFNYGYTF. CDR3 sequence (DNA): TGCAGCGTTGGGCGAGGTTTTAACTATGGCTACACCTTC.

This clone was seen a handful of times. The genes are TRBV11-1 and TRBJ1-1; 9 bases are shared with TRBD1. The CDR3 loop spans 15 amino acids. Losses at the gene ends were 7 bases for V and 4 bases for J; bases not matched to a gene: 10. Germline V gene lookup returns CDR1 SGHAT and CDR2 FQDESV (reference sequence). The CDR3 DNA follows: TGTGCCAGCAACCGGGACAGGGCTAGGAGCACTGAAGCTTTCTTT. Residues: CASNRDRARSTEAFF.

The CDR3 region has the DNA TGCGCCAGCAGCCAGGGACAGGGCCAGAACTATGGCTACACCTTC. The encoded protein is CASSQGQGQNYGYTF. The chain is built from TRBV4-1 and TRBJ1-2; 9 bases agree with TRBD1. The CDR3 has 15 amino acids. The germline gives CDR1 MGHRA, CDR2 YSYEKL. V shed 3 bases and J 2 bases; nucleotides not matched to a gene: 4.

The rearrangement links TRBV28 to TRBJ1-2; the match to TRBD1 covers 8 bases. The CDR3 extends over 13 amino acids. J gave up 8 bases and V 7 bases, and 9 bases lay outside the gene matches. The germline gives CDR1 MDHEN, CDR2 SYDVKM. In DNA, the CDR3 is TGTGCCAGCAACTCTCAGGGGGCGCTGGGCTACACCTTC. This encodes CASNSQGALGYTF.